This TCR beta chain was obtained from a study of T cells in Graves' hyperthyroidism and ophthalmopathy. Regions amplified from RNA transcripts were the TCR beta CDR3 regions. The HTBI primer set drove a first-round RT-PCR of the TCR CDR3. TCRdb re-derived calls from the multiplex PCR reads in MiXCR, one entry per CDR3 protein. The table includes about 400,000 distinct CDR3 sequences, about 14% detected once. Patients with uncontrolled infections, other autoimmune diseases, pregnancy or lactation were excluded. This CDR3 is 17 amino acids long. V lost 5 bases to trimming and J lost 0 bases; unmatched junction nucleotides: 6. CDR1 MNHEY and CDR2 SMNVEV come from the germline V gene (reference sequence). This clonotype appeared many times. Antigen: not known. Study-level points and caveats: Expanded thyroid clonotypes (above 0.001) were mostly also found in blood.

Input material: blood. The sequence derives from a man aged 45-60 years with Graves' ophthalmopathy. The V call is TRBV27, the J call TRBJ2-6; 8 bases align to TRBD1. CDR3 residues: CASSPGQGDSGANVLTF. DNA of the CDR3: TGTGCCAGCAGTCCCGGACAGGGAGACTCTGGGGCCAACGTCCTGACTTTC.